This record covers a single T cell receptor beta chain. In the original analysis: It was from reference gene primer amplification that nucleated cell counts were estimated. The protocol was immunoSEQ multiplex PCR, while the TCRdb copy is restricted to in-frame clones and leaves out a portion. V and J calls and clone size are copied from that table; D and trimming were computed from the DNA. Among 110,000 to 150,000 clones, more than 60% were seen once, and the ten largest hold roughly 13%. These data are taken from a study of blood T cell repertoires in COVID-19. Across the study: Italy, Spain and the United States were the sources of the convalescent and acute COVID-19 samples. The analysed material was cDNA or gDNA that came from T cells, B-cell-depleted T cells, or PBMCs.

Sequenced sample: peripheral blood. The receptor comes from an elderly man with acute or convalescent COVID-19.

CDR3 nucleotide sequence: TGTGCCAGCAGCTTAGGGCGACTAGCGTTGGACTACTACGAGCAGTACTTC. Its translation is CASSLGRLALDYYEQYF. V gene TRBV11-2 combines with J gene TRBJ2-7; TRBD2 agrees at 8 bases. There are 17 residues in the CDR3. CDR1 SGHAT and CDR2 FQNNGV come from the germline V gene. Trimming removed 1 base from V and 3 bases from J; junction bases left unmatched: 11.